This paragraph covers one T cell receptor beta chain sequence. No antigen is known for it. V trimming: 4 bases; J trimming: 0 bases; junction bases outside the gene matches: 7. The CDR3 spans 17 residues. Germline loops: CDR1 SGHVS, CDR2 FNYEAQ. These data come from a study of radiation and T cells in renal cell carcinoma. Study findings and constraints: In blood, top tumor clones expanded by 2 weeks, shrinking by 4.

TCRdb's table, derived via immunoSEQ multiplex PCR, lists solely in-frame clones and lacks some. The data show about 130,000 clones, approximately 91% seen once. Indicated time point: baseline pretreatment blood. This sample's treatment: 15 Gy SBRT to primary tumor, nephrectomy 4 weeks later. Radiation-treated patients gave blood at baseline, week 2 and week 4. This renal cell carcinoma was of the clear cell type. The J gene is TRBJ2-2, the V gene TRBV7-6; 8 bases agree with TRBD1. This clonotype originated in a woman between 50 and 59 years old with renal cell carcinoma. This specimen was blood, taken from a patient whose treatment included radiotherapy and nephrectomy. The CDR3 reads CASSSRTGYANTGELFF. In nucleotides, the CDR3 is TGTGCCAGCAGCTCTCGGACAGGGTACGCGAACACCGGGGAGCTGTTTTTT.